Listed here are 26 T cell receptor beta chains from one sample, sequenced in a study of blood T cell repertoires in COVID-19 (TCRdb year 2020). The library relied on the immunoSEQ multiplex PCR assay. TCRdb holds this immuneACCESS table with in-frame rearrangements only. Some clones are missing; in checked studies, unresolved V genes explain under half, and the rest has no known cause. Counted in this sample were around 300,000 clones; approximately 85% of them appeared once. The top ten constitute around 1% of the sample. The specimen was PBMCs or T cells enriched from blood (not recorded which). These receptors were obtained from a woman in her thirties who had recovered from COVID-19.

The gene calls are TRBV6-1 and TRBJ2-7, with TRBD1 as a possible D gene (5 bases). Germline CDR1 reads MNHNS; CDR2 reads SASEGT. V was trimmed by 3 bases and J by 4 bases, leaving 10 bases between them. The CDR3 extends over 13 amino acids. The CDR3 nucleotides read TGTGCCAGCAGTGATGGCAGGGTGTACGAGCAGTACTTC. This codes for CASSDGRVYEQYF.

V usage is TRBV28 and J usage is TRBJ2-5; 8 bases are shared with TRBD1. Germline V gene lookup returns CDR1 MDHEN and CDR2 SYDVKM. The CDR3 spans 16 residues. Trimming at V came to 6 bases and at J to 2 bases, leaving 11 bases not matched to a gene. The CDR3 sequence is CASSPPGQGSQETQYF. The CDR3 DNA sequence: TGTGCCAGCAGCCCCCCCGGACAGGGTTCACAAGAGACCCAGTACTTC. Supplemented by reference TRBV28 and TRBJ2-5, the full variable domain reads DVKVTQSSRYLVKRTGEKVFLECVQDMDHENMFWYRQDPGLGLRLIYFSYDVKMKEKGDIPEGYSVSREKKERFSLILESASTNQTSMYLCASSPPGQGSQETQYFGPGTRLLVL.

In DNA form, the CDR3 reads TGTGCCAGCAGCGTAGTTGGCAGGGTACATGAGCAGTTCTTC. Translating it yields CASSVVGRVHEQFF. V is TRBV9 and J is TRBJ2-1; tentative D call: TRBD1 (5 bases). V was shortened by 0 bases and J by 8 bases, with 12 bases between the two germline ends. CDR3 length: 14 amino acids. Looked up from germline, CDR1 is SGDLS and CDR2 is YYNGEE.

V gene TRBV6-5 combines with J gene TRBJ1-3, with D perhaps matching TRBD1 (5 bases). The germline gives CDR1 MNHEY, CDR2 SVGAGI. V shed 7 bases and J shed 4 bases, with 11 bases lying between them. This CDR3 spans 13 amino acids. The DNA for the CDR3 is TGTGCCAGCATATGGGGGAGGGGAAACACCATATATTTT. It encodes CASIWGRGNTIYF.

This rearrangement joins TRBV6-5 to TRBJ2-7, with D maybe TRBD1 (6 bases). The CDR3 runs 12 residues. Germline CDR1 is MNHEY and CDR2 is SVGAGI. Trimming cost V 6 bases and J 3 bases, with 9 bases left between them. The CDR3 DNA reads as TGTGCCAGCAGCGGGACACACTACGAGCAGTACTTC. The encoded protein is CASSGTHYEQYF.

The rearrangement links TRBV4-1 to TRBJ2-7, with D perhaps TRBD1 (6 bases). This CDR3 is built from 18 residues. Trimming left V 0 bases short and J 2 bases short, with 20 bases between. Germline V gives CDR1 MGHRA, CDR2 YSYEKL. This CDR3 reads CASSQDFLYTGTTYEQYF. Here the CDR3 DNA reads TGCGCCAGCAGCCAAGATTTTTTATATACAGGGACGACCTACGAGCAGTACTTC.

This chain uses TRBV27 with TRBJ2-7; D is perhaps TRBD1 (5 bases). Germline lookup yields CDR1 MNHEY and CDR2 SMNVEV (reference sequence). Trimming removed 5 bases at V and 0 bases at J, with 14 bases between. CDR3 length: 15 amino acids. The CDR3 spells CASSTGLGHSYEQYF. As DNA, the CDR3 is TGTGCCAGCAGTACCGGCCTCGGACACTCCTACGAGCAGTACTTC.

The rearrangement links TRBV7-9 to TRBJ1-2; D is undetermined. V was trimmed by 2 bases and J by 8 bases, leaving 12 bases between them. The germline gives CDR1 SEHNR, CDR2 FQNEAQ (reference sequence). This CDR3 spans 13 amino acids. The CDR3 bases are TGTGCCAGCAGCTTACCACGGGTGACCGGCTACACCTTC. This encodes CASSLPRVTGYTF.

The chain is built from TRBV5-6 and TRBJ1-5; 10 nucleotides agree with TRBD1. Germline-derived CDR1 and CDR2 are SGHDT and YYEEEE. The V segment lost 1 base and the J segment 4 bases; nucleotides outside the gene matches: 2. This CDR3 has 15 amino acids. The CDR3 region is CASSLLGQGNQPQHF. For the CDR3, the DNA is TGTGCCAGCAGCTTGTTGGGACAGGGGAATCAGCCCCAGCATTTT.

The V and J genes are TRBV20-1 and TRBJ1-6; TRBD1 agrees at 9 bases. V was pared by 3 bases and J by 7 bases, with 10 bases of the junction left unmatched. The CDR3 extends over 16 amino acids. From germline, CDR1 is DFQATT and CDR2 SNEGSKA (reference sequence). The CDR3 loop reads CSASSTGGVGNSPLHF. The DNA for the CDR3 is TGCAGTGCTAGTAGCACAGGGGGCGTCGGGAATTCACCCCTCCACTTT.

The DNA of the CDR3 is TGTGCCTGGAGTAGGGACAGAACTAGCACAGATACGCAGTATTTT. It encodes CAWSRDRTSTDTQYF. V gene TRBV30 combines with J gene TRBJ2-3; 7 positions match TRBD1. CDR1 and CDR2 (germline): GTSNPN, SVGIG (reference sequence). The trim removed 2 bases at V and 0 bases at J, leaving 5 bases unmatched. CDR3 length: 15 amino acids.

This rearrangement joins TRBV10-3 to TRBJ2-2; 10 bases are shared with TRBD2. Germline V gene lookup returns CDR1 ENHRY and CDR2 SYGVKD. V lost 5 bases to trimming and J lost 4 bases; unmatched junction nucleotides: 10. The CDR3 runs 17 residues. The CDR3 nucleotides read TGTGCCATCAGTTCTGAGCGGGAGGGAGGGGGCACCGGGGAGCTGTTTTTT. This encodes CAISSEREGGGTGELFF.

This chain uses TRBV3-1 (or the pseudogene TRBV3-2) with TRBJ2-7; TRBD1 might be the D (5 bases). V was trimmed by 4 bases and J by 1 base, leaving 14 bases between them. The CDR3 runs to 15 residues. Germline V CDR1 and CDR2: LGHDT, YNNKEL (reference sequence). As DNA, the CDR3 is TGTGCCAGCAGCCCGGGCGACAGCCGTTCCTACGAGCAGTACTTC. As protein: CASSPGDSRSYEQYF.

The V gene is TRBV10-1, the J gene TRBJ1-1; D is uncertain. Germline CDR1 WNHNN, CDR2 SYGVQD (reference sequence). V lost 4 bases and J 2 bases, leaving 8 bases between the germline ends. CDR3 size: 13 residues. The CDR3 DNA reads TGCGCCAGCAGTGCCTGGAGAAACACTGAAGCTTTCTTT. Translation gives CASSAWRNTEAFF.

Written as DNA, the CDR3 is TGTGCCAGTAATCCGGGACAGGGGAGGTGGAGCAATCAGCCCCAGCATTTT. This sequence encodes CASNPGQGRWSNQPQHF. The chain is built from TRBV19 and TRBJ1-5; 10 positions agree with TRBD1. The CDR3 has 17 residues. CDR1 LNHDA and CDR2 SQIVND come from the germline V gene (reference sequence). With 7 bases clipped from V and 1 base from J, the junction kept 10 bases outside the gene matches.

V gene TRBV18 combines with J gene TRBJ2-7, with TRBD2 as a possible D gene (6 bases). Trimming removed 2 bases at V and 2 bases at J, with 13 bases between. The CDR3 runs to 15 residues. Germline V lookup: CDR1 KGHSH, CDR2 LQKENI. CDR3 region: CASSPGQGGPYEQYF. DNA for the CDR3: TGTGCCAGCTCACCAGGCCAGGGAGGCCCCTACGAGCAGTACTTC.

There are a few counts of this clone. The chain links TRBV2 to TRBJ2-2; 7 bases are a match to TRBD1. Trimming cost V 7 bases and J 0 bases; bases outside gene matches: 2. CDR1 SNHLY and CDR2 FYNNEI come from the germline V gene. The CDR3 is made up of 14 amino acids. CDR3 protein: CASTGQSNTGELFF. The CDR3 bases are TGTGCCAGCACGGGACAGTCGAACACCGGGGAGCTGTTTTTT. The whole variable domain, remainder taken from reference TRBV2 and TRBJ2-2, is EPEVTQTPSHQVTQMGQEVILRCVPISNHLYFYWYRQILGQKVEFLVSFYNNEISEKSEIFDDQFSVERPDGSNFTLKIRSTKLEDSAMYFCASTGQSNTGELFFGEGSRLTVL.

For the CDR3, the DNA is TGTGCCAGCACTGCCGGGACAGGGAGGCAGCCCCAGCATTTT. Its protein is CASTAGTGRQPQHF. V is TRBV6-5 and J is TRBJ1-5, with 9 bases aligning to TRBD1. The V segment lost 7 bases and the J segment 7 bases; nucleotides outside the gene matches: 8. Germline lookup yields CDR1 MNHEY and CDR2 SVGAGI. The CDR3 sequence is 14 residues long.

This chain joins TRBV9 and TRBJ1-1, with D unclear. Germline CDR1 SGDLS, CDR2 YYNGEE. V dropped 3 bases and J dropped 1 base, with 13 bases sitting between them. This CDR3 comprises 15 residues. CDR3 in DNA: TGTGCCAGCAGCGCTTCCCCCACAGAGAACACTGAAGCTTTCTTT. This encodes CASSASPTENTEAFF.

This clone was detected a few times. The chain has TRBV4-3 and TRBJ1-1; the D gene is possibly TRBD1 (5 bases). Trimming left V 1 base short and J 1 base short, with 10 bases between. Germline V CDR1 and CDR2: LGHNA, YSLEER. The CDR3 has 15 residues. In DNA, the CDR3 is TGCGCCAGCAGCCAAGCTAGACAGCCGAACACTGAAGCTTTCTTT. Its translation is CASSQARQPNTEAFF.

The V and J genes are TRBV29-1 and TRBJ1-1, with D possibly matching TRBD1 (5 bases). This CDR3 has 14 amino acids. V dropped 7 bases and J dropped 3 bases, with 18 bases sitting between them. Germline lookup yields CDR1 SQVTM and CDR2 ANQGSEA. CDR3 region: CSAGGGPSYTEAFF. The CDR3, as DNA: TGCAGCGCTGGGGGAGGGCCCTCTTACACTGAAGCTTTCTTT.

This sequence joins TRBV14 and TRBJ1-4; no reliable D call. With 3 bases removed from V and 8 bases from J, the gap between germline ends came to 7 bases. Germline assignment: CDR1 SGHDN and CDR2 FVKESK. This CDR3 spans 12 amino acids. The CDR3 region has the DNA TGTGCCAGCAGCCATGTAGTGGAAAAACTGTTTTTT. Its translation is CASSHVVEKLFF.

The rearrangement links TRBV18 to TRBJ2-7; 7 bases are shared with TRBD1. Germline assignment: CDR1 KGHSH and CDR2 LQKENI. The V gene end was trimmed by 3 bases and the J gene end by 0 bases; junction bases not matched to a gene: 17. This CDR3 has 19 amino acids. DNA for the CDR3: TGTGCCAGCTCACCGGACCAATCAAAAGGGCAGGGGGACTCCTACGAGCAGTACTTC. Translated: CASSPDQSKGQGDSYEQYF.

The rearrangement uses TRBV19 and TRBJ2-1, with D possibly TRBD2 on 6 matching bases. Per the germline V gene, CDR1 is LNHDA and CDR2 is SQIVND (reference sequence). The CDR3 runs 14 residues. The ends were cut back, 1 base at V and 4 bases at J, with 8 bases in the middle. As DNA, the CDR3 is TGTGCCAGTAGTATAGTTCGGGGGTACAATGAGCAGTTCTTC. It codes for CASSIVRGYNEQFF.

V and J are TRBV7-8 and TRBJ1-1; TRBD1 is a possible D gene (5 bases). Trimming left V 5 bases short and J 10 bases short, with 14 bases between. Germline assignment: CDR1 SGHVS and CDR2 FQNEAQ. The CDR3 totals 12 residues. The CDR3 protein is CASSPARVGAFF. DNA of the CDR3: TGTGCCAGCAGCCCCGCCAGGGTAGGAGCTTTCTTT.

The rearrangement links TRBV29-1 to TRBJ2-1, with a weak D call TRBD1 (6 bases). The germline gives CDR1 SQVTM, CDR2 ANQGSEA. This CDR3 comprises 15 residues. V was shortened by 1 base and J by 4 bases, with 14 bases between the two germline ends. CDR3 in DNA: TGCAGCGTTGAAGGGGGCCAAGGGGGATACAATGAGCAGTTCTTC. This sequence encodes CSVEGGQGGYNEQFF.